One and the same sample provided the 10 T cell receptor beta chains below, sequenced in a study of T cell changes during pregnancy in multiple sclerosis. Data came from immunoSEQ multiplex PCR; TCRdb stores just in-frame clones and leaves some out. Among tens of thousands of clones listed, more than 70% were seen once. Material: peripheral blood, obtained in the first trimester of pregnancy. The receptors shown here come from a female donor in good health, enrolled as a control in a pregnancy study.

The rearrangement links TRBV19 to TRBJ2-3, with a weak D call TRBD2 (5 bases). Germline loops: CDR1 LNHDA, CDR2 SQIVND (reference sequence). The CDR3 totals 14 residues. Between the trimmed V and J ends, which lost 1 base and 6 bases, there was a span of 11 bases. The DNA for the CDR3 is TGTGCCAGTAGTATAGCGGGGAGTTCGGATACGCAGTATTTT. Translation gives CASSIAGSSDTQYF.

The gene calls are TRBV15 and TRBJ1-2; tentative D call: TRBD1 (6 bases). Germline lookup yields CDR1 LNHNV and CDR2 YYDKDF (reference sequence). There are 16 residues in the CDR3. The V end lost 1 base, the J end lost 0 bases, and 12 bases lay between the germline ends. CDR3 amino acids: CATSRGQAYSNYGYTF. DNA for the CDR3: TGTGCCACCAGCAGAGGACAGGCCTACTCTAACTATGGCTACACCTTC.

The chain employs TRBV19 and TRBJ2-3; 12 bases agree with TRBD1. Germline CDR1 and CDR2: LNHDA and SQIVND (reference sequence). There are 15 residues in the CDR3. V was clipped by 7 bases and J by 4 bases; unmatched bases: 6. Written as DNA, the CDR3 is TGTGCCAGTACCCCGGGACAGGGGGCCTCAGATACGCAGTATTTT. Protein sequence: CASTPGQGASDTQYF. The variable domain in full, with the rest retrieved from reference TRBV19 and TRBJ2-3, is DGGITQSPKYLFRKEGQNVTLSCEQNLNHDAMYWYRQDPGQGLRLIYYSQIVNDFQKGDIAEGYSVSREKKESFPLTVTSAQKNPTAFYLCASTPGQGASDTQYFGPGTRLTVL.

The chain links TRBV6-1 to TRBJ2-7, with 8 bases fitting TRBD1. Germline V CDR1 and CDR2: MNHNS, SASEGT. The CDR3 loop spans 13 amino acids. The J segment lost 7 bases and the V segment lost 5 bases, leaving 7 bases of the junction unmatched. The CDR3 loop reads CASSPDRGGEQYF. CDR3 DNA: TGTGCCAGCAGTCCCGACAGGGGAGGAGAGCAGTACTTC.

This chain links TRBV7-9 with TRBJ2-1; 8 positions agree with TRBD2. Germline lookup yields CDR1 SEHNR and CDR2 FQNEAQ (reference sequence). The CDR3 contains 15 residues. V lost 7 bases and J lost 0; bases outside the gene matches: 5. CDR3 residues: CASIQSGSSYNEQFF. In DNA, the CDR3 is TGTGCCAGCATCCAAAGCGGGAGCTCCTACAATGAGCAGTTCTTC.

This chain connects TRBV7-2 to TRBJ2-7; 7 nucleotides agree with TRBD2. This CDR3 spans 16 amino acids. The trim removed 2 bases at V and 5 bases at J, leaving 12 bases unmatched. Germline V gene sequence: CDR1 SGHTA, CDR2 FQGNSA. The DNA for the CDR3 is TGTGCCAGCAGCTTATTGGGCCGCGGGAGCTACAACGAGCAGTACTTC. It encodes CASSLLGRGSYNEQYF.

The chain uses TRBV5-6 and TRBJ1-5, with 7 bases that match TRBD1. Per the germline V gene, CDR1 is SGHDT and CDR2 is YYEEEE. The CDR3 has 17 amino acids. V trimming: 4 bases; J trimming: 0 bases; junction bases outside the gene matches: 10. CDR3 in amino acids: CASSTGTAAYSNQPQHF. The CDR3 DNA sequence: TGTGCCAGCAGCACCGGGACAGCCGCCTATAGCAATCAGCCCCAGCATTTT.

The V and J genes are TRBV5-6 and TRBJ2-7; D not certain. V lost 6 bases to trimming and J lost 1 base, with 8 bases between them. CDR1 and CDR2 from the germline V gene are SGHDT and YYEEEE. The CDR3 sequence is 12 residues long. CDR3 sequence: CASNWRSYEQYF. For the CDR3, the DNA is TGTGCCAGCAACTGGCGGTCCTACGAGCAGTACTTC.

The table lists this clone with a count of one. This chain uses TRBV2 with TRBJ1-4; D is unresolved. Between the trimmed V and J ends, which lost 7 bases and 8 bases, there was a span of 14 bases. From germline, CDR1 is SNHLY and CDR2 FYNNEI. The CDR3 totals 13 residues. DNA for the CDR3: TGTGCCAGCATGCCTATTCGCGGAGAAAAACTGTTTTTT. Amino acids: CASMPIRGEKLFF.

The CDR3 DNA follows: TGTGCCAGCAGCGTTCACTCGAACACTGAAGCTTTCTTT. It specifies CASSVHSNTEAFF. This chain joins TRBV9 and TRBJ1-1; D remains unclear. There are 13 residues in the CDR3. The V end was cut by 2 bases, the J end by 1 base, with 6 bases between. Germline values: CDR1 SGDLS, CDR2 YYNGEE.